One T cell receptor (beta chain) is described in this entry. This entry is derived from a study of blood T cell repertoires in COVID-19. Study-wide background: PBMCs, B-cell-depleted T cells, or T cells were the source of the cDNA or gDNA that made up the material.

Germline-derived CDR1 and CDR2 are SGHRS and YFSETQ. The CDR3 runs to 14 residues. Trimming left V 2 bases short and J 9 bases short, with 15 bases between. Sequencing used immunoSEQ multiplex PCR; TCRdb keeps in-frame clones, though not all of them. This sample carries roughly 230,000 clones, 80% to 90% of them seen once, and the ten largest clones take 4% to 5%. The clonotype was recovered from a woman aged 40 to 55 who had recovered from COVID-19. The chain employs TRBV5-1 and TRBJ2-1; D is perhaps TRBD2 (7 bases). Sequenced material: peripheral blood. The CDR3 here is CASSFIPGGGEQFF. For the CDR3, the DNA is TGCGCCAGCAGCTTTATTCCGGGGGGCGGTGAGCAGTTCTTC.